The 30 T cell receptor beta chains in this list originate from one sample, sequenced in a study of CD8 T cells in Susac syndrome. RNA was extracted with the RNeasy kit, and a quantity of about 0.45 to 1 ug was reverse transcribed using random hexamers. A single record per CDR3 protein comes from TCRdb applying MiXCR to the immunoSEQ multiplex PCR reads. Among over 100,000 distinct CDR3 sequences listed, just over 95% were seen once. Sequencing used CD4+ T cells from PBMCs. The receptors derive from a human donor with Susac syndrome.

CDR3 sequence: CASSLQGLAGNEQFF. The DNA for the CDR3 is TGTGCCAGCAGCCTCCAGGGCCTGGCGGGCAATGAGCAGTTCTTC. The V call is TRBV5-4, the J call TRBJ2-1; D may match TRBD1 or TRBD2 (5 bases each). V lost 4 bases to trimming and J lost 6 bases, with 17 bases between them. In germline, CDR1 is SGHNT, CDR2 YYREEE (reference sequence). This CDR3 region has 15 residues.

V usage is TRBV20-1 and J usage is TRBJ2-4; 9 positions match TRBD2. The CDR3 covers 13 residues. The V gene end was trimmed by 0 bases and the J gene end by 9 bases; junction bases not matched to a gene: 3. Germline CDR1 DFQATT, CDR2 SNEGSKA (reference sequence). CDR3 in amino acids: CSARETSGTIQYF. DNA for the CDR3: TGCAGTGCTAGAGAGACTAGCGGAACCATTCAGTACTTC.

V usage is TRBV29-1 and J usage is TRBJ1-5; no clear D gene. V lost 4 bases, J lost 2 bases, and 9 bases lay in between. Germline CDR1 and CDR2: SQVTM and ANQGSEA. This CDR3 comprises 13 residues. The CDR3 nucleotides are TGCAGCGTTGTGGATAGCGGCAATCAGCCCCAGCATTTT. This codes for CSVVDSGNQPQHF.

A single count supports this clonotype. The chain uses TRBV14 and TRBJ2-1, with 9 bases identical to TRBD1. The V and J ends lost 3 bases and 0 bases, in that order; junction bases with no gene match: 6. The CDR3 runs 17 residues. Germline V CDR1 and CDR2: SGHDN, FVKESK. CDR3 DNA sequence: TGTGCCAGCAGCCACCATCCGGGACAGGGCTCCTACAATGAGCAGTTCTTC. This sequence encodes CASSHHPGQGSYNEQFF.

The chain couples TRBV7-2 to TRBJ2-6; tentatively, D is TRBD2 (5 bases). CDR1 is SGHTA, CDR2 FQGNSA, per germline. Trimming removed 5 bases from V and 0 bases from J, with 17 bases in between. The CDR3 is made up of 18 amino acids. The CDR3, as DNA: TGTGCCAGCAGCCCGCGGGCAGTCGGAAGCTCTGGGGCCAACGTCCTGACTTTC. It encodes CASSPRAVGSSGANVLTF. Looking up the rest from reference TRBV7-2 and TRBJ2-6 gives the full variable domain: GAGVSQSPSNKVTEKGKDVELRCDPISGHTALYWYRQSLGQGLEFLIYFQGNSAPDKSGLPSDRFSAERTGGSVSTLTIQRTQQEDSAVYLCASSPRAVGSSGANVLTFGAGSRLTVL.

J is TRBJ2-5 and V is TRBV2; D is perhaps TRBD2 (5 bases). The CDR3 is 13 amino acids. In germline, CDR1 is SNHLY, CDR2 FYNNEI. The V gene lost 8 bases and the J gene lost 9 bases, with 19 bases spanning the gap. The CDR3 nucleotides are TGTGCCAGCGGTCGGCATTCTGATAGCGCCCAGTACTTC. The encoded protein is CASGRHSDSAQYF. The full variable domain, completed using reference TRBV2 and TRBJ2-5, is EPEVTQTPSHQVTQMGQEVILRCVPISNHLYFYWYRQILGQKVEFLVSFYNNEISEKSEIFDDQFSVERPDGSNFTLKIRSTKLEDSAMYFCASGRHSDSAQYFGPGTRLLVL.

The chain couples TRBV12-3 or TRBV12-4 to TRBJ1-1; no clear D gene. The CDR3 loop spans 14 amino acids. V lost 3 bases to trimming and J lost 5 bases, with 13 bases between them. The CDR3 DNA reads TGTGCCAGCAGTTTTTCCGGTAGACGGACTGAAGCTTTCTTT. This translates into CASSFSGRRTEAFF.

CDR3 DNA: TGTGCCAGCAGCGTGGACAGGTCCAGCTATGGCTACACCTTC. This translates into CASSVDRSSYGYTF. The rearrangement links TRBV7-2 to TRBJ1-2; 7 positions match TRBD1. The CDR3 is 14 residues long. V shed 5 bases, J shed 4 bases, and the junction held 7 bases outside the gene matches. Germline V lookup: CDR1 SGHTA, CDR2 FQGNSA.

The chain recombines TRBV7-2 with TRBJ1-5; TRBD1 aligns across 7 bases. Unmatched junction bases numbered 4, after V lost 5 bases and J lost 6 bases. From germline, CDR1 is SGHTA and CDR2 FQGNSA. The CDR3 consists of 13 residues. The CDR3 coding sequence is TGTGCCAGCAGCACCCAGGGGGGTCAGCCCCAGCATTTT. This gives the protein CASSTQGGQPQHF.

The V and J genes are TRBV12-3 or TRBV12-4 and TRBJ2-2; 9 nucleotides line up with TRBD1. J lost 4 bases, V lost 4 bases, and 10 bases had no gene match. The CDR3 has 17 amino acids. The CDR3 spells CASSSNPGQGTTGELFF. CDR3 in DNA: TGTGCCAGCAGTTCAAACCCGGGACAGGGAACCACCGGGGAGCTGTTTTTT.

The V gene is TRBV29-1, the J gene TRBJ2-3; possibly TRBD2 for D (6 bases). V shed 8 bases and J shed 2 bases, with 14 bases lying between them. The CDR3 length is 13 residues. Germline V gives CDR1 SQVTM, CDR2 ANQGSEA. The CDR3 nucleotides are TGCAGCACCGGAGGGCTAAACACAGATACGCAGTATTTT. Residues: CSTGGLNTDTQYF.

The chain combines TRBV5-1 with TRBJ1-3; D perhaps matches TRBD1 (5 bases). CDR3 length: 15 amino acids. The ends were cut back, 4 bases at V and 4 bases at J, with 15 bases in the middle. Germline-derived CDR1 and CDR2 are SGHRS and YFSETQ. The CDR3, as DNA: TGCGCCAGCAGCATCACCGGGACCTCGGGAAACACCATATATTTT. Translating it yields CASSITGTSGNTIYF.

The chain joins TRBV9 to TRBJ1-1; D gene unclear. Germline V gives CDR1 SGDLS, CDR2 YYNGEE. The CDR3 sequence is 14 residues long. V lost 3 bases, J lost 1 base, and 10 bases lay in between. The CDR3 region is CASSGGRQNTEAFF. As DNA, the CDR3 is TGTGCCAGCAGCGGCGGACGGCAGAACACTGAAGCTTTCTTT.

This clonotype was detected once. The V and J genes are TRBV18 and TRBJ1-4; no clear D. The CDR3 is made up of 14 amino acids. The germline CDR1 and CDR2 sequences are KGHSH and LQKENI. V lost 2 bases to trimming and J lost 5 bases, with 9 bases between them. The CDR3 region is CASSPGQLNEKLFF. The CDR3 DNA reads TGTGCCAGCTCACCAGGCCAGTTAAATGAAAAACTGTTTTTT.

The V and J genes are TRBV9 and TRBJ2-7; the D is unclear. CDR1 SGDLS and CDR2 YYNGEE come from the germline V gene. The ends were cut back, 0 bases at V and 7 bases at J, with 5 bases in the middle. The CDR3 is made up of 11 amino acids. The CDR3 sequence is CASSVADEQYF. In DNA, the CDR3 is TGTGCCAGCAGCGTAGCAGATGAGCAGTACTTC.

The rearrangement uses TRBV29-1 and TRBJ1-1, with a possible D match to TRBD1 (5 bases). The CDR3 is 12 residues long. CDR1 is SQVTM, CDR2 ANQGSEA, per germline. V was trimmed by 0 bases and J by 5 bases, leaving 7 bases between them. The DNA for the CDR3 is TGCAGCGTTGAAGACAGGGAAACTGAAGCTTTCTTT. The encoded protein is CSVEDRETEAFF.

Here the CDR3 DNA reads TGCGCCAGCAGCTTGGGGGACAGGGGTCGAAACACCGGGGAGCTGTTTTTT. Amino acid sequence: CASSLGDRGRNTGELFF. This chain connects TRBV5-1 to TRBJ2-2, with TRBD1 identical over 10 bases. CDR1 and CDR2 from the germline V gene are SGHRS and YFSETQ. The CDR3 spans 17 residues. V shed 0 bases, J shed 2 bases, and the junction held 4 bases outside the gene matches.

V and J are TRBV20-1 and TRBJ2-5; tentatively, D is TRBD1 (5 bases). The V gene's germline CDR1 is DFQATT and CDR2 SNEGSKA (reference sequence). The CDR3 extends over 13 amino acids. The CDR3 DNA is TGCAGCGCCAAGGGTGGGGCCCAAGAGACCCAGTACTTC. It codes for CSAKGGAQETQYF.

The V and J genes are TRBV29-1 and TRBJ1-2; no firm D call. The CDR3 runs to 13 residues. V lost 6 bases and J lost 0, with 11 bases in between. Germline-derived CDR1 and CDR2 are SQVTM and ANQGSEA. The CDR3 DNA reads TGCAGCGTGAGGACGGACCCTAACTATGGCTACACCTTC. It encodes CSVRTDPNYGYTF.

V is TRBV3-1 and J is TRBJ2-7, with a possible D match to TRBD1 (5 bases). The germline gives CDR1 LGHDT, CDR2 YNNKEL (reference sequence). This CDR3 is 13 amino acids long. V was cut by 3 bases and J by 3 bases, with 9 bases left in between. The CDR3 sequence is CASSHQGSYEQYF. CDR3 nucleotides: TGTGCCAGCAGCCACCAGGGAAGCTACGAGCAGTACTTC.

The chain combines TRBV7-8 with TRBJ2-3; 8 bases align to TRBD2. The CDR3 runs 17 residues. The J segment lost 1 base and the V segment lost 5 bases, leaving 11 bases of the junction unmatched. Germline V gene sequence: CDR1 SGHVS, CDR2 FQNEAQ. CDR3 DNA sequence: TGTGCCAGCAGCCTACAGCCCGGACTAGCAGGCACAGATACGCAGTATTTT. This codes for CASSLQPGLAGTDTQYF.

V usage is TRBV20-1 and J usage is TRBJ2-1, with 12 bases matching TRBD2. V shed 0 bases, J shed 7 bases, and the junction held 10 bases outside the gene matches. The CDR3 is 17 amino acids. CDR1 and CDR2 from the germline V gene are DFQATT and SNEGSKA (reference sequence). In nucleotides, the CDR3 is TGCAGTGCTAGAGATTACCTAGCGGGAGGGGGAACTAATGAGCAGTTCTTC. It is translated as CSARDYLAGGGTNEQFF.

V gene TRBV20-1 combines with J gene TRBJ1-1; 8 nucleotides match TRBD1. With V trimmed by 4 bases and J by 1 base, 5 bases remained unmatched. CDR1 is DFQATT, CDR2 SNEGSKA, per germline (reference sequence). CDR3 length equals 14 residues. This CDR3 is CSAKMGTGNTEAFF. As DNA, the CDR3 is TGCAGTGCTAAAATGGGGACAGGGAACACTGAAGCTTTCTTT.

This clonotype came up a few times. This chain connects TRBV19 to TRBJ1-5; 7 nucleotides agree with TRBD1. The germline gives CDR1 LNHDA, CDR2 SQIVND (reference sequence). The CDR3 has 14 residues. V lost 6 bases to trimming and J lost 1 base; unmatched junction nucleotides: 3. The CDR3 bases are TGTGCCAGTAGCCCGACAGGGAGCAATCAGCCCCAGCATTTT. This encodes CASSPTGSNQPQHF.

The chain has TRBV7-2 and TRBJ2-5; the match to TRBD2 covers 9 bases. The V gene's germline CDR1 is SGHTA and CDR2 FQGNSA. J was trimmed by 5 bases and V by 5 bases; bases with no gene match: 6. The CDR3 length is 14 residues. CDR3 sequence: CASSPGLASETQYF. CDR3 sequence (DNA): TGTGCCAGCAGCCCGGGACTAGCAAGTGAGACCCAGTACTTC.

CDR3 DNA: TGTGCCACCAGTGACCCGGACCTTGCCAAAAACATTCAGTACTTC. As protein: CATSDPDLAKNIQYF. This chain links TRBV24-1 with TRBJ2-4; no firm D call. This CDR3 is 15 amino acids long. Germline V gene data show CDR1 as KGHDR and CDR2 as SFDVKD. V was shortened by 4 bases and J by 1 base, with 10 bases between the two germline ends.

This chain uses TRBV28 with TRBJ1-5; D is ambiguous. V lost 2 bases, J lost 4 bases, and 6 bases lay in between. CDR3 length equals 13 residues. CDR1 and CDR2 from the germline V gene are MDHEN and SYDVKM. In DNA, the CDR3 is TGTGCCAGCAGTTTACCGGGTAATCAGCCCCAGCATTTT. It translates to CASSLPGNQPQHF.

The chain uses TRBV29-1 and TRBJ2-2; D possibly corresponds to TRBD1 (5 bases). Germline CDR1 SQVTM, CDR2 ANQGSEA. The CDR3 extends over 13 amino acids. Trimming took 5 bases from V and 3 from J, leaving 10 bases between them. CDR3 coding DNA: TGCAGCGTTCGACAGTATCACACCGGGGAGCTGTTTTTT. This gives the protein CSVRQYHTGELFF.

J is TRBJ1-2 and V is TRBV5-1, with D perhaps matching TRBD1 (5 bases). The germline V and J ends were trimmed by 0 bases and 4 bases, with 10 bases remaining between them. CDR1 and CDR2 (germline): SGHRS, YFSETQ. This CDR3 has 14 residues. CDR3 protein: CASSLDDSIYGYTF. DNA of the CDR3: TGCGCCAGCAGCTTGGACGACAGCATCTATGGCTACACCTTC.

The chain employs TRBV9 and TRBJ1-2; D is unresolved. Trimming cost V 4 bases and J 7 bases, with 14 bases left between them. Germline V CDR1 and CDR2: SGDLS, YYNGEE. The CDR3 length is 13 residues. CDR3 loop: CASSSSPASGYTF. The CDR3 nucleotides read TGTGCCAGCAGCTCCTCACCGGCCTCTGGCTACACCTTC.